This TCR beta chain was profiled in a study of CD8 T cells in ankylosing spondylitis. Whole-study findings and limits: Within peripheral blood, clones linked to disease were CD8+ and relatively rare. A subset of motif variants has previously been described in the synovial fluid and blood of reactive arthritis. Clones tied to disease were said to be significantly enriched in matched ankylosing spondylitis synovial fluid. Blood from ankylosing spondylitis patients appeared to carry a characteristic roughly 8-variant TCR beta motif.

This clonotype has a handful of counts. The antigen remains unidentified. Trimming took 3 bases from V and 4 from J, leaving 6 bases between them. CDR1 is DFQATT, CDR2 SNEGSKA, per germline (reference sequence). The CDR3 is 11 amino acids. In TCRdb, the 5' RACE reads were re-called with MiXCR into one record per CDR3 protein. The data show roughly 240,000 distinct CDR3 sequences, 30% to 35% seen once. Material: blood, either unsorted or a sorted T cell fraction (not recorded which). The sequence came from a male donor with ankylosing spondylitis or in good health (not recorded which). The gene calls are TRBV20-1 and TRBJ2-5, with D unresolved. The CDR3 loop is CSASPSETQYF. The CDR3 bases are TGCAGTGCTAGCCCCTCAGAGACCCAGTACTTC.